This TCR beta chain emerged from a study of T-cell memory formation after mild COVID-19. A 5'RACE reaction primed in the constant segment made cDNA libraries of TCR alpha and TCR beta, and these carried sample barcodes and UMIs. TCRdb used MiXCR to reprocess the 5' RACE reads, holding one entry per CDR3 protein. The sample has a few hundred thousand distinct CDR3 sequences, around 28% seen once. The germline V gene encodes CDR1 LGHDT and CDR2 YNNKEL (reference sequence). This CDR3 contains 15 residues. V was trimmed by 2 bases and J by 1 base, leaving 10 bases between them. Sample: PBMCs or a T cell subset sorted from them (not recorded which). The V and J genes are TRBV3-1 and TRBJ2-3; a weak D match, TRBD2 (5 bases). The sequence was obtained from an adult woman who had mild COVID-19 (a few samples of this study predate the infection). Cell type and time point are not known. CDR3 sequence reads: CASSQWTGGTDTQYF. In DNA form, the CDR3 reads TGTGCCAGCAGCCAATGGACTGGGGGCACAGATACGCAGTATTTT.